The rows below give T cell receptor beta chains drawn from one sample of a study of blood T cell repertoires in COVID-19. Clones were read by immunoSEQ multiplex PCR, and TCRdb kept only the in-frame ones, dropping some. The sample holds over 90,000 clones; 84% are singletons and the top ten take 10% to 15%. The sample consisted of peripheral blood. The receptors derive from a human donor in a cohort sampled during active or convalescent COVID-19. The CDR3 runs from the conserved cysteine through the conserved F or W. The D gene is left open where the match is weak. Expanded clones get a size class; other rows say once, few or many, or leave the size out.

clone_size: NA; d_call: NA; v_call: TRBV19; j_call: TRBJ1-2; cdr3_aa: CASSLQGSYGYTF; cdr3_nt: TGTGCCAGTAGCCTACAGGGTAGCTATGGCTACACCTTC
clone_size: NA; d_call: NA; v_call: TRBV15; j_call: TRBJ1-1; cdr3_aa: CATSSGGWSTEAFF; cdr3_nt: TGTGCCACCAGTTCGGGGGGCTGGTCTACTGAAGCTTTCTTT
clone_size: once; d_call: TRBD2; v_call: TRBV9; j_call: TRBJ2-3; cdr3_aa: CASSVERGVYTDTQYF; cdr3_nt: TGTGCCAGCAGCGTAGAGCGGGGGGTCTACACAGATACGCAGTATTTT
clone_size: NA; d_call: NA; v_call: TRBV30; j_call: TRBJ1-6; cdr3_aa: CAWTVRGGTPLHF; cdr3_nt: TGTGCCTGGACGGTGAGGGGGGGAACACCCCTCCACTTT
clone_size: NA; d_call: TRBD1; v_call: TRBV18; j_call: TRBJ1-6; cdr3_aa: CASSPQGADNSPLHF; cdr3_nt: TGTGCCAGCTCACCACAGGGGGCGGATAATTCACCCCTCCACTTT
clone_size: NA; d_call: TRBD1; v_call: TRBV6-8; j_call: TRBJ2-1; cdr3_aa: CASSRPGQGGNEQFF; cdr3_nt: TGTGCCAGCAGTCGTCCGGGACAGGGGGGAAATGAGCAGTTCTTC
clone_size: NA; d_call: NA; v_call: TRBV11-2; j_call: TRBJ1-6; cdr3_aa: CASSLWQEGNSPLHF; cdr3_nt: TGTGCCAGCAGCTTATGGCAGGAGGGGAATTCACCCCTCCACTTT
clone_size: NA; d_call: NA; v_call: TRBV28; j_call: TRBJ1-1; cdr3_aa: CASSFQGLFSGTENTEAFF; cdr3_nt: TGTGCCAGCAGTTTTCAGGGCCTCTTTTCCGGGACTGAGAACACTGAAGCTTTCTTT
clone_size: NA; d_call: TRBD1; v_call: TRBV3-1/TRBV3-2; j_call: TRBJ1-2; cdr3_aa: CASSQDRGRGYGYTF; cdr3_nt: TGTGCCAGCAGCCAAGACAGGGGGCGAGGCTATGGCTACACCTTC
clone_size: NA; d_call: TRBD2; v_call: TRBV9; j_call: TRBJ2-3; cdr3_aa: CASSVGAVAGGADTQYF; cdr3_nt: TGTGCCAGCAGCGTAGGGGCGGTAGCGGGGGGGGCAGATACGCAGTATTTT
clone_size: NA; d_call: TRBD1; v_call: TRBV7-9; j_call: TRBJ2-1; cdr3_aa: CASSPPGQGYNEQFF; cdr3_nt: TGTGCCAGCAGCCCGCCGGGACAGGGGTACAATGAGCAGTTCTTC
clone_size: medium-sized; d_call: TRBD2; v_call: TRBV12-5; j_call: TRBJ2-7; cdr3_aa: CASAPPGERGDRYEQYF; cdr3_nt: TGTGCTAGTGCACCCCCGGGAGAACGGGGGGACCGATACGAGCAGTACTTC
clone_size: NA; d_call: TRBD1; v_call: TRBV2; j_call: TRBJ1-1; cdr3_aa: CASSEYGTDLAFF; cdr3_nt: TGTGCCAGCAGTGAGTATGGGACAGACCTAGCTTTCTTT
clone_size: NA; d_call: NA; v_call: TRBV11-2; j_call: TRBJ2-7; cdr3_aa: CASSRGGIPYEQYF; cdr3_nt: TGTGCCAGCAGCCGTGGGGGGATCCCGTACGAGCAGTACTTC
clone_size: NA; d_call: NA; v_call: TRBV11-3; j_call: TRBJ2-6; cdr3_aa: CASSTRSGANVLTF; cdr3_nt: TGTGCCAGCAGCACGAGATCTGGGGCCAACGTCCTGACTTTC
clone_size: NA; d_call: TRBD2; v_call: TRBV5-1; j_call: TRBJ2-5; cdr3_aa: CASQSSSGGLRTQYF; cdr3_nt: TGCGCCAGCCAGAGCTCTAGCGGGGGGCTGCGCACCCAGTACTTC
clone_size: NA; d_call: NA; v_call: TRBV29-1; j_call: TRBJ2-5; cdr3_aa: CSARSTWETQYF; cdr3_nt: TGCAGCGCCCGCTCCACTTGGGAGACCCAGTACTTC
clone_size: NA; d_call: NA; v_call: TRBV29-1; j_call: TRBJ2-1; cdr3_aa: CSVFHRETAYNEQFF; cdr3_nt: TGCAGCGTTTTTCACCGAGAGACAGCCTACAATGAGCAGTTCTTC
clone_size: few; d_call: NA; v_call: TRBV6-2/TRBV6-3; j_call: TRBJ2-1; cdr3_aa: CASSGGYNEQFF; cdr3_nt: TGTGCCAGCAGTGGAGGGTACAATGAGCAGTTCTTC
clone_size: NA; d_call: TRBD1; v_call: TRBV19; j_call: TRBJ2-3; cdr3_aa: CASSMPGQKPSTDTQYF; cdr3_nt: TGTGCCAGTAGTATGCCGGGACAGAAGCCTAGCACAGATACGCAGTATTTT
clone_size: NA; d_call: TRBD2; v_call: TRBV5-1; j_call: TRBJ2-2; cdr3_aa: CASSLEGLAGGANTGELFF; cdr3_nt: TGCGCCAGCAGCTTGGAGGGACTAGCGGGGGGTGCGAACACCGGGGAGCTGTTTTTT
clone_size: NA; d_call: TRBD1; v_call: TRBV3-1/TRBV3-2; j_call: TRBJ1-6; cdr3_aa: CASSRGQLNSPLHF; cdr3_nt: TGTGCCAGCAGCCGGGGACAGCTAAATTCACCCCTCCACTTT
clone_size: NA; d_call: TRBD1; v_call: TRBV10-3; j_call: TRBJ1-6; cdr3_aa: CAAQRDRGESPLHF; cdr3_nt: TGTGCCGCCCAACGGGACAGGGGCGAGTCACCCCTCCACTTT
clone_size: NA; d_call: NA; v_call: TRBV3-1/TRBV3-2; j_call: TRBJ1-5; cdr3_aa: CASSQDMAGLGNQPQHF; cdr3_nt: TGTGCCAGCAGCCAAGATATGGCGGGGTTGGGGAATCAGCCCCAGCATTTT
clone_size: NA; d_call: TRBD2; v_call: TRBV27; j_call: TRBJ2-7; cdr3_aa: CASSTPGTSGGGGADEQYF; cdr3_nt: TGTGCCAGCTCCACCCCCGGGACTAGCGGGGGCGGAGGAGCCGACGAGCAGTACTTC
clone_size: few; d_call: TRBD1; v_call: TRBV19; j_call: TRBJ1-2; cdr3_aa: CASHPGQGGYGYTF; cdr3_nt: TGTGCCAGCCATCCAGGACAGGGAGGGTATGGCTACACCTTC
clone_size: NA; d_call: NA; v_call: TRBV4-2; j_call: TRBJ2-7; cdr3_aa: CASSQRTAYEQYF; cdr3_nt: TGTGCCAGCAGCCAGCGGACAGCCTACGAGCAGTACTTC
clone_size: NA; d_call: NA; v_call: TRBV29-1; j_call: TRBJ1-5; cdr3_aa: CCYRVRPTEILNQPQHF; cdr3_nt: TGCTGCTACAGGGTGAGGCCCACCGAAATTCTGAATCAGCCCCAGCATTTT
clone_size: NA; d_call: TRBD1; v_call: TRBV24-1; j_call: TRBJ1-2; cdr3_aa: CATSDGDSIYGYTF; cdr3_nt: TGTGCCACCAGTGATGGGGACAGCATCTATGGCTACACCTTC
clone_size: NA; d_call: NA; v_call: TRBV14; j_call: TRBJ2-1; cdr3_aa: CASSRGNEQFF; cdr3_nt: TGTGCCAGCAGCCGAGGAAATGAGCAGTTCTTC
clone_size: NA; d_call: NA; v_call: TRBV6-6; j_call: TRBJ2-7; cdr3_aa: CASSYIWGHEQYF; cdr3_nt: TGTGCCAGCAGTTACATCTGGGGCCACGAGCAGTACTTC
clone_size: NA; d_call: TRBD1; v_call: TRBV7-2; j_call: TRBJ1-6; cdr3_aa: CASREQGGRDSPLHF; cdr3_nt: TGTGCCAGCAGGGAGCAGGGGGGAAGGGATTCACCCCTCCACTTT
clone_size: NA; d_call: NA; v_call: TRBV30; j_call: TRBJ1-3; cdr3_aa: CAWSGQGGSGNTIYF; cdr3_nt: TGTGCCTGGAGTGGTCAGGGCGGCTCTGGAAACACCATATATTTT
clone_size: NA; d_call: NA; v_call: TRBV11-2; j_call: TRBJ2-7; cdr3_aa: CASSPEVGSEQYF; cdr3_nt: TGTGCCAGCAGCCCTGAGGTTGGATCCGAGCAGTACTTC
clone_size: NA; d_call: TRBD1; v_call: TRBV19; j_call: TRBJ1-2; cdr3_aa: CASSNIDRAYGYTF; cdr3_nt: TGTGCCAGTAGTAACATCGACAGGGCCTATGGCTACACCTTC
clone_size: NA; d_call: NA; v_call: TRBV2; j_call: TRBJ1-4; cdr3_aa: CASIRGTTAFF; cdr3_nt: TGTGCCAGCATTAGAGGGACTACCGCGTTTTTT
clone_size: once; d_call: NA; v_call: TRBV19; j_call: TRBJ2-3; cdr3_aa: CASSPEDMSDTQYF; cdr3_nt: TGTGCCAGTAGTCCCGAGGACATGTCCGATACGCAGTATTTT
clone_size: NA; d_call: TRBD2; v_call: TRBV7-2; j_call: TRBJ2-1; cdr3_aa: CASSFPLAGGLSEQFF; cdr3_nt: TGTGCCAGCAGCTTCCCCCTAGCGGGGGGCCTTAGTGAGCAGTTCTTC
clone_size: NA; d_call: NA; v_call: TRBV29-1; j_call: TRBJ1-1; cdr3_aa: CTSGGAEAFF; cdr3_nt: TGCACCAGCGGGGGCGCTGAAGCTTTCTTT
clone_size: NA; d_call: NA; v_call: TRBV7-2; j_call: TRBJ2-3; cdr3_aa: CASSFRDTQYF; cdr3_nt: TGTGCCAGCAGCTTTCGTGATACGCAGTATTTT
clone_size: NA; d_call: NA; v_call: TRBV21-1; j_call: TRBJ1-1; cdr3_aa: CASSRQVETEAFF; cdr3_nt: TGTGCCAGCAGCCGACAGGTTGAAACTGAAGCTTTCTTT
clone_size: once; d_call: NA; v_call: TRBV19; j_call: TRBJ2-5; cdr3_aa: CASSAGSQETQYF; cdr3_nt: TGTGCCAGTAGCGCAGGATCCCAGGAGACCCAGTACTTC
clone_size: once; d_call: NA; v_call: TRBV11-1; j_call: TRBJ2-3; cdr3_aa: CASSLGGEAWNTQYF; cdr3_nt: TGTGCCAGCAGCTTAGGCGGGGAGGCCTGGAATACGCAGTATTTT
clone_size: NA; d_call: TRBD1; v_call: TRBV5-1; j_call: TRBJ1-5; cdr3_aa: CASSLSSDRGQPQHF; cdr3_nt: TGCGCCAGCAGCTTGTCGTCAGACAGGGGTCAGCCCCAGCATTTT
clone_size: NA; d_call: NA; v_call: TRBV19; j_call: TRBJ1-5; cdr3_aa: CASGQNQPQHF; cdr3_nt: TGTGCCAGTGGCCAGAATCAGCCCCAGCATTTT
clone_size: NA; d_call: NA; v_call: TRBV5-4; j_call: TRBJ1-2; cdr3_aa: CASSLGVGYTF; cdr3_nt: TGTGCCAGCAGCTTGGGAGTTGGCTACACCTTC
clone_size: NA; d_call: NA; v_call: TRBV5-5; j_call: TRBJ1-1; cdr3_aa: CASSLFTSLTEAFF; cdr3_nt: TGTGCCAGCAGCTTGTTCACTTCCCTCACTGAAGCTTTCTTT
clone_size: NA; d_call: TRBD2; v_call: TRBV2; j_call: TRBJ2-3; cdr3_aa: CASSDIAGGGNTQYF; cdr3_nt: TGTGCCAGCAGTGATATAGCGGGGGGAGGGAATACGCAGTATTTT